A single sample is the source of the 28 T cell receptor beta chains below, sequenced in a study of blood T cell repertoires in COVID-19. Repertoires were generated with immunoSEQ multiplex PCR, while TCRdb's copy carries only in-frame clones and drops some. The sample records a few hundred thousand clones, approximately 87% being singletons. Sample: peripheral blood. These receptors were taken from a man aged 55 to 70 who had recovered from COVID-19.

The chain carries TRBV11-3 and TRBJ2-1; 9 bases are shared with TRBD2. Germline V gene data show CDR1 as SGHNT and CDR2 as YENEEA. The CDR3 covers 15 residues. V lost 5 bases to trimming and J lost 6 bases; unmatched junction nucleotides: 8. The CDR3: CASSPRAGGGNEQFF. Here the CDR3 DNA reads TGTGCCAGCAGCCCACGGGCGGGGGGGGGCAATGAGCAGTTCTTC.

V gene TRBV5-1 combines with J gene TRBJ2-7; TRBD2 agrees at 8 bases. This CDR3 has 14 amino acids. CDR1 is SGHRS, CDR2 YFSETQ, per germline. The ends lost 3 bases at V and 2 bases at J; junction bases unmatched: 4. The chain's CDR3 is CASSYLTSAYEQYF. The CDR3 DNA sequence: TGCGCCAGCAGCTACCTGACTAGCGCCTACGAGCAGTACTTC.

In this sample, this clone turned up a few times. The rearrangement uses TRBV3-1 (or the pseudogene TRBV3-2) and TRBJ2-2; 12 bases line up with TRBD2. V shed 3 bases and J 4 bases; nucleotides not matched to a gene: 6. CDR3 length: 17 residues. The germline V gene has CDR1 LGHDT and CDR2 YNNKEL (reference sequence). The CDR3 bases are TGTGCCAGCAGCCATTACGGACTAGCGGGGAGCACCGGGGAGCTGTTTTTT. Translation: CASSHYGLAGSTGELFF.

With respect to this clone: Other DNA sequences within the sample encode an identical CDR3. The chain uses TRBV18 and TRBJ2-3; 8 bases map to TRBD1. The germline gives CDR1 KGHSH, CDR2 LQKENI. The ends lost 3 bases at V and 1 base at J; junction bases unmatched: 3. There are 15 residues in the CDR3. The CDR3, as DNA: TGTGCCAGCTCACCCGGGACAGGCCGCACAGATACGCAGTATTTT. Translated, it gives CASSPGTGRTDTQYF.

The chain recombines TRBV3-1 (or the pseudogene TRBV3-2) with TRBJ2-5, with a possible D match to TRBD2 (6 bases). Per germline, CDR1 LGHDT and CDR2 YNNKEL (reference sequence). Trimming left V 4 bases short and J 5 bases short, with 14 bases between. This CDR3 is 14 amino acids long. Written as DNA, the CDR3 is TGTGCCAGCAGCCGGTCGACTAGGCCCGAGACCCAGTACTTC. This codes for CASSRSTRPETQYF.

The genes are TRBV28 and TRBJ2-7; no definite D call. The CDR3 sequence is 12 residues long. Germline values: CDR1 MDHEN, CDR2 SYDVKM. The V end was cut by 5 bases, the J end by 2 bases, with 7 bases between. The CDR3 bases are TGTGCCAGCAGTACGGGTGCCTACGAGCAGTACTTC. This codes for CASSTGAYEQYF.

The CDR3 protein is CASSLRAGGSSYNEQFF. The CDR3 DNA follows: TGTGCCAGCAGCCTGAGAGCGGGGGGGAGCTCCTACAATGAGCAGTTCTTC. The rearrangement links TRBV11-2 to TRBJ2-1; 10 bases are shared with TRBD2. The CDR3 runs to 17 residues. Germline assignment: CDR1 SGHAT and CDR2 FQNNGV. J was trimmed by 0 bases and V by 5 bases; bases with no gene match: 7.

The chain links TRBV5-1 to TRBJ1-2, with a possible D match to TRBD1 (6 bases). CDR3 length: 14 amino acids. V lost 0 bases to trimming and J lost 11 bases, with 17 bases between them. The germline V gene has CDR1 SGHRS and CDR2 YFSETQ. CDR3 sequence: CASSLGGQSRWYTF. The CDR3 DNA reads TGCGCCAGCAGCTTGGGGGGGCAGTCGCGGTGGTACACCTTC.

The V gene is TRBV21-1, the J gene TRBJ2-7; the listed D gene, TRBD1, was not tested against the DNA. TRBV21-1 is given as a pseudogene. This CDR3 is built from 16 residues. The CDR3 nucleotides read TGTGCCAGCAGCAAAGACATTAGGGACAGGGGCCCAGAGCAGTACTTC. Protein sequence: CASSKDIRDRGPEQYF.

The table lists this clone with a count of one. The chain links TRBV11-1 to TRBJ2-1; 7 bases agree with TRBD2. The CDR3 covers 16 residues. The J segment lost 6 bases and the V segment lost 5 bases, leaving 13 bases of the junction unmatched. Looked up from germline, CDR1 is SGHAT and CDR2 is FQDESV (reference sequence). The CDR3 nucleotides are TGTGCCAGCAGCCCCTCCCCGACTAGCAAGGGCAATGAGCAGTTCTTC. Protein sequence: CASSPSPTSKGNEQFF.

The chain employs TRBV29-1 and TRBJ2-1; D gene unclear. Germline V gene sequence: CDR1 SQVTM, CDR2 ANQGSEA. V lost 5 bases, J lost 4 bases, and 21 bases lay in between. The CDR3 is 16 amino acids. DNA of the CDR3: TGCAGCGTTCGTTCGACTCCCGAACGTGTATACAATGAGCAGTTCTTC. It specifies CSVRSTPERVYNEQFF.

The chain carries TRBV5-5 and TRBJ1-4; D gene unclear. Trimming removed 2 bases from V and 7 bases from J, with 12 bases in between. The germline V gene has CDR1 SGHKS and CDR2 YYEKEE (reference sequence). The CDR3 spans 14 residues. Written as DNA, the CDR3 is TGTGCCAGCAGCTTAGGCGGAGGAAGTGAAAAACTGTTTTTT. Protein product: CASSLGGGSEKLFF.

The J gene is TRBJ2-1, the V gene TRBV5-1; 10 bases match TRBD2. The CDR3 runs 16 residues. J lost 1 base, V lost 4 bases, and 5 bases had no gene match. CDR1 is SGHRS, CDR2 YFSETQ, per germline. The CDR3 coding sequence is TGCGCCAGCAGCAGAGAGACTAGCGGGTCCTACAATGAGCAGTTCTTC. Its protein is CASSRETSGSYNEQFF.

The rearrangement uses TRBV3-1 (or the pseudogene TRBV3-2) and TRBJ2-5, with TRBD2 matching over 7 bases. Germline loops: CDR1 LGHDT, CDR2 YNNKEL (reference sequence). The CDR3 totals 16 residues. J was trimmed by 4 bases and V by 1 base; bases with no gene match: 9. This CDR3 reads CASSQALRGVRETQYF. The CDR3 DNA follows: TGTGCCAGCAGCCAAGCTCTCCGGGGGGTTCGAGAGACCCAGTACTTC.

This clone has a handful of counts. V usage is TRBV21-1 and J usage is TRBJ2-1; TRBD1 reflects the table's D call only, with no check against the DNA. TRBV21-1 is a recognized pseudogene. CDR3 size: 12 residues. In nucleotides, the CDR3 is TGTGCCGCCGGACAGTTTGGGGGTGAGCAGTTCTTC. Translated, it gives CAAGQFGGEQFF.

The gene calls are TRBV18 and TRBJ2-1; D uncertain. Trimming removed 3 bases at V and 5 bases at J, with 8 bases between. CDR3 length equals 13 residues. The germline V gene encodes CDR1 KGHSH and CDR2 LQKENI. The CDR3 bases are TGTGCCAGCTCACCTTTAGCAAACAATGAGCAGTTCTTC. Its protein product is CASSPLANNEQFF.

The V and J genes are TRBV30 and TRBJ1-1, with 7 bases fitting TRBD1. Germline V gene data show CDR1 as GTSNPN and CDR2 as SVGIG (reference sequence). The CDR3 loop spans 14 amino acids. Trimming cost V 4 bases and J 1 base; bases outside gene matches: 6. The CDR3 sequence: CAWIRGQWNTEAFF. The CDR3, as DNA: TGTGCCTGGATTAGGGGGCAGTGGAACACTGAAGCTTTCTTT.

The rearrangement uses TRBV28 and TRBJ1-2; TRBD1 is a possible D gene (5 bases). The V end was cut by 6 bases, the J end by 7 bases, with 12 bases between. The germline V gene encodes CDR1 MDHEN and CDR2 SYDVKM. This CDR3 has 12 amino acids. The CDR3 protein is CASSSGGFGYTF. DNA of the CDR3: TGTGCCAGCAGCTCCGGGGGATTTGGCTACACCTTC.

This clone was counted a single time. The chain links TRBV12-3 or TRBV12-4 to TRBJ2-7; 9 positions agree with TRBD1. V shed 6 bases and J 2 bases; nucleotides not matched to a gene: 2. The length of the CDR3 is 13 residues. CDR3 loop: CASRQGATYEQYF. CDR3 nucleotides: TGTGCCAGCAGACAGGGGGCCACCTACGAGCAGTACTTC.

The rearrangement links TRBV5-6 to TRBJ2-1; 8 bases are a match to TRBD1. The CDR3 length is 17 residues. Germline CDR1 and CDR2: SGHDT and YYEEEE. The trim removed 4 bases at V and 7 bases at J, leaving 16 bases unmatched. The CDR3 DNA follows: TGTGCCAGCAGCATAAGGACAGGGTGGACTCCTCTGAATGAGCAGTTCTTC. Residues: CASSIRTGWTPLNEQFF.

The chain couples TRBV4-2 to TRBJ2-7, with 11 bases matching TRBD2. From germline, CDR1 is LGHNA and CDR2 YNFKEQ. The V and J ends lost 4 bases and 2 bases, in that order; junction bases with no gene match: 4. This CDR3 contains 15 residues. CDR3 amino acids: CASSLGTSGPYEQYF. CDR3 DNA: TGTGCCAGCAGCCTAGGGACTAGCGGACCCTACGAGCAGTACTTC.

This chain connects TRBV5-5 to TRBJ2-2; 9 nucleotides match TRBD1. The germline V gene encodes CDR1 SGHKS and CDR2 YYEKEE (reference sequence). Germline trimming cut 0 bases from V and 6 bases from J; bases unmatched to any gene: 3. The CDR3 has 15 amino acids. For the CDR3, the DNA is TGTGCCAGCAGCTTGGCACAGGGGGCCTCCGGGGAGCTGTTTTTT. It translates to CASSLAQGASGELFF.

The J gene is TRBJ2-3, the V gene TRBV20-1, with 11 bases that match TRBD2. Germline CDR1 DFQATT, CDR2 SNEGSKA (reference sequence). Trimming at V came to 3 bases and at J to 2 bases, leaving 4 bases not matched to a gene. The CDR3 loop spans 15 amino acids. The CDR3 spells CSASRLAGPTDTQYF. The CDR3 DNA reads TGCAGTGCTAGTCGACTAGCGGGGCCCACAGATACGCAGTATTTT.

The J gene is TRBJ1-1, the V gene TRBV2; no clear D. V lost 3 bases, J lost 0 bases, and 5 bases lay in between. This CDR3 is 13 amino acids long. CDR1 is SNHLY, CDR2 FYNNEI, per germline. This CDR3 is CASSEGMNTEAFF. In DNA, the CDR3 is TGTGCCAGCAGTGAGGGCATGAACACTGAAGCTTTCTTT.

V and J are TRBV19 and TRBJ2-7; D uncertain. Germline assignment: CDR1 LNHDA and CDR2 SQIVND (reference sequence). The CDR3 is made up of 15 amino acids. Trimming pared 3 bases from V and 4 bases from J, leaving 16 bases between. The CDR3 spells CASSILATGAYEQYF. The CDR3 DNA reads as TGTGCCAGTAGTATCCTCGCGACCGGAGCATACGAGCAGTACTTC.

Comments on this clone: The same CDR3 is also encoded by other DNA sequences in this sample. The V gene is TRBV10-3, the J gene TRBJ1-1; 8 bases fit TRBD1. The V segment lost 3 bases and the J segment 1 base; nucleotides outside the gene matches: 1. CDR1 is ENHRY and CDR2 is SYGVKD in the germline V gene. This CDR3 spans 14 amino acids. The CDR3 here is CAISDRGRNTEAFF. The CDR3 coding sequence is TGTGCCATCAGTGACAGGGGGCGGAACACTGAAGCTTTCTTT.

The chain uses TRBV7-2 and TRBJ2-1; maybe TRBD1 (7 bases). Germline CDR1 and CDR2: SGHTA and FQGNSA. V lost 2 bases and J 8 bases, leaving 19 bases between the germline ends. CDR3 length: 16 residues. The CDR3 protein is CASSLRRQGGSDEQFF. The CDR3, as DNA: TGTGCCAGCAGCTTACGCCGTCAGGGGGGCTCGGATGAGCAGTTCTTC. The full variable domain, completed using reference TRBV7-2 and TRBJ2-1, is GAGVSQSPSNKVTEKGKDVELRCDPISGHTALYWYRQSLGQGLEFLIYFQGNSAPDKSGLPSDRFSAERTGGSVSTLTIQRTQQEDSAVYLCASSLRRQGGSDEQFFGPGTRLTVL.

The gene calls are TRBV11-2 and TRBJ2-7, with D perhaps TRBD1 (6 bases). This CDR3 region has 13 residues. Trimming shortened V by 5 bases and J by 4 bases, and 12 bases separated the two germline ends. The V gene's germline CDR1 is SGHAT and CDR2 FQNNGV. The CDR3 sequence: CASSLTDSYEQYF. The DNA of the CDR3 is TGTGCCAGCAGCCTCACGGACAGTTACGAGCAGTACTTC.